One and the same sample provided the 30 T cell receptor beta chains below, sequenced in a study of blood T cell repertoires in COVID-19. Produced via immunoSEQ multiplex PCR; TCRdb's table is partial and in-frame only. The sample has some 120,000 clones, about 89% seen once; the top ten hold 15% to 20%. The sample comprised peripheral blood. The origin of the receptors is a human donor with acute or convalescent COVID-19. The donor label of this sample is uncertain.

This chain uses TRBV19 with TRBJ2-5; TRBD1 aligns across 7 bases. With V trimmed by 6 bases and J by 1 base, 8 bases remained unmatched. There are 15 residues in the CDR3. The germline CDR1 and CDR2 sequences are LNHDA and SQIVND (reference sequence). As DNA, the CDR3 is TGTGCCAGTAGCCCAAGGGGGCCTTTCCAAGAGACCCAGTACTTC. This translates into CASSPRGPFQETQYF. Combining the CDR3 with reference TRBV19 and TRBJ2-5 gives the whole variable domain DGGITQSPKYLFRKEGQNVTLSCEQNLNHDAMYWYRQDPGQGLRLIYYSQIVNDFQKGDIAEGYSVSREKKESFPLTVTSAQKNPTAFYLCASSPRGPFQETQYFGPGTRLLVL.

The J gene is TRBJ2-1, the V gene TRBV27, with TRBD1 as a possible D gene (6 bases). Deletions cut 8 bases from V and 1 base from J, with 12 bases between. The CDR3 length is 14 residues. Germline loops: CDR1 MNHEY, CDR2 SMNVEV (reference sequence). The CDR3 protein is CASCRDISYNEQFF. In nucleotides, the CDR3 is TGTGCCAGCTGCCGGGACATATCCTACAATGAGCAGTTCTTC.

CDR3 amino acids: CASSSRLAGGYETQYF. CDR3 bases: TGTGCCAGCAGTTCGAGACTAGCGGGAGGTTACGAGACCCAGTACTTC. The chain recombines TRBV2 with TRBJ2-5; the match to TRBD2 covers 13 bases. The germline CDR1 and CDR2 sequences are SNHLY and FYNNEI. J lost 5 bases, V lost 5 bases, and 8 bases had no gene match. The CDR3 extends over 16 amino acids.

This sequence joins TRBV10-1 and TRBJ2-2, with TRBD1 as a possible D gene (6 bases). The CDR3 covers 17 residues. The V and J ends lost 0 bases and 3 bases respectively, with 14 bases between them. Germline CDR1 reads WNHNN; CDR2 reads SYGVQD (reference sequence). CDR3 sequence: CASSESGQQLDTGELFF. DNA of the CDR3: TGCGCCAGCAGTGAGTCGGGACAACAGTTGGACACCGGGGAGCTGTTTTTT.

The rearrangement uses TRBV28 and TRBJ2-5; 8 nucleotides line up with TRBD2. With V trimmed by 10 bases and J by 6 bases, 13 bases remained unmatched. Germline CDR1 is MDHEN and CDR2 is SYDVKM. CDR3 length: 14 residues. Here the CDR3 DNA reads TGTGCCACCAAACCGGGGGGGGCTAAGCAGACCCAGTACTTC. Residues: CATKPGGAKQTQYF. Full variable domain (remainder filled in from reference TRBV28 and TRBJ2-5): DVKVTQSSRYLVKRTGEKVFLECVQDMDHENMFWYRQDPGLGLRLIYFSYDVKMKEKGDIPEGYSVSREKKERFSLILESASTNQTSMYLCATKPGGAKQTQYFGPGTRLLVL.

The chain carries TRBV27 and TRBJ2-1; no firm D call. The length of the CDR3 is 12 residues. V was shortened by 4 bases and J by 10 bases, with 11 bases between the two germline ends. Germline assignment: CDR1 MNHEY and CDR2 SMNVEV (reference sequence). The CDR3 protein is CASSSYLREQFF. The DNA of the CDR3 is TGTGCCAGCAGTTCTTACCTCCGGGAGCAGTTCTTC.

The count of this clone is one. The CDR3 DNA reads TGTGCCAGCAGTTTCCGCGGGAGGAGTTACGAGCAGTACTTC. It is translated as CASSFRGRSYEQYF. V is TRBV27 and J is TRBJ2-7; TRBD2 aligns across 8 bases. Germline loops: CDR1 MNHEY, CDR2 SMNVEV (reference sequence). The CDR3 runs 14 residues. Trimming took 3 bases from V and 4 from J; bases not matched to a gene: 5.

The V and J genes are TRBV6-5 and TRBJ1-5; D gene uncertain. From germline, CDR1 is MNHEY and CDR2 SVGAGI. The CDR3 is made up of 15 amino acids. Trimming removed 2 bases from V and 6 bases from J, with 14 bases in between. CDR3 sequence (DNA): TGTGCCAGCAGTTACGGTCCGGGCGGGCGTCAGCCCCAGCATTTT. Translating it yields CASSYGPGGRQPQHF.

The chain links TRBV7-2 to TRBJ2-1, with 11 bases aligning to TRBD1. The germline gives CDR1 SGHTA, CDR2 FQGNSA. The junction had 5 bases not matched to a gene; V was cut back by 2 bases and J by 5 bases. This CDR3 is built from 16 residues. CDR3 in DNA: TGTGCCAGCAGCTTATCTGGGACAGGGGGGCACAATGAGCAGTTCTTC. Its protein is CASSLSGTGGHNEQFF.

This clone has a single count. The rearrangement joins TRBV7-2 to TRBJ2-1; 11 bases line up with TRBD2. This CDR3 is 17 amino acids long. Germline lookup yields CDR1 SGHTA and CDR2 FQGNSA. Trimming cost V 0 bases and J 7 bases; bases outside gene matches: 8. CDR3 protein: CASSLAPPSGRKNEQFF. The DNA for the CDR3 is TGTGCCAGCAGCTTAGCGCCCCCTAGCGGGAGGAAGAATGAGCAGTTCTTC.

This chain joins TRBV7-9 and TRBJ1-6, with 7 bases matching TRBD1. This CDR3 is built from 14 residues. Germline values: CDR1 SEHNR, CDR2 FQNEAQ (reference sequence). The V and J ends lost 5 bases and 7 bases, in that order; junction bases with no gene match: 5. CDR3 coding DNA: TGTGCCAGCAGCGTGGGACAGTCGAATTCACCCCTCCACTTT. It specifies CASSVGQSNSPLHF.

The gene calls are TRBV12-2 and TRBJ2-2; no check of the table's D call, TRBD1, against the DNA was made. TRBV12-2 represents a pseudogene. The CDR3 has 18 amino acids. This CDR3 reads CASRFGDTTMLNTGELFF. The CDR3 DNA sequence: TGTGCAAGTCGCTTCGGCGACACCACGATGCTGAACACCGGGGAGCTGTTTTTT.

This sequence joins TRBV6-2 or TRBV6-3 and TRBJ2-1; 10 nucleotides line up with TRBD1. The CDR3 consists of 16 residues. Germline V CDR1 and CDR2: MNHEY, SVGEGT. Unmatched junction bases numbered 10, after V lost 6 bases and J lost 5 bases. CDR3 sequence: CASSKPRGTGDNEQFF. Written as DNA, the CDR3 is TGTGCCAGCAGCAAACCCCGCGGGACAGGGGACAATGAGCAGTTCTTC.

V is TRBV4-1 and J is TRBJ1-5, with unresolved D. V lost 0 bases, J lost 2 bases, and 14 bases lay in between. Germline-derived CDR1 and CDR2 are MGHRA and YSYEKL. The CDR3 contains 17 residues. The CDR3 region is CASSQDVFGAGNQPQHF. For the CDR3, the DNA is TGCGCCAGCAGCCAAGATGTATTCGGTGCGGGCAATCAGCCCCAGCATTTT.

In this sample, this clone turned up a few times. In DNA, the CDR3 is TGTGCCAGTAGCGGGACATACAATGAGCAGTTCTTC. Translating gives CASSGTYNEQFF. The genes are TRBV19 and TRBJ2-1, with a tentative D call TRBD1 (6 bases). Per the germline V gene, CDR1 is LNHDA and CDR2 is SQIVND (reference sequence). V was shortened by 6 bases and J by 4 bases, with 7 bases between the two germline ends. This CDR3 region has 12 residues.

The CDR3 loop is CASSRTLAGYSTDTQYF. The CDR3 DNA follows: TGTGCCAGCAGCCGAACGTTAGCGGGATATAGCACAGATACGCAGTATTTT. The V call is TRBV5-4, the J call TRBJ2-3; 8 bases map to TRBD2. V lost 4 bases and J lost 0; bases outside the gene matches: 10. The CDR3 sequence is 17 residues long. Germline values: CDR1 SGHNT, CDR2 YYREEE (reference sequence).

The CDR3 sequence is CATSTGWQKQETQYF. The CDR3 region has the DNA TGTGCCACCAGCACTGGTTGGCAGAAGCAAGAGACCCAGTACTTC. V and J are TRBV15 and TRBJ2-5; D remains ambiguous. The germline gives CDR1 LNHNV, CDR2 YYDKDF (reference sequence). The CDR3 sequence is 15 residues long. Trimming left V 4 bases short and J 2 bases short, with 14 bases between.

This chain joins TRBV30 and TRBJ2-1; 13 bases line up with TRBD2. The CDR3 length is 13 residues. Germline CDR1 reads GTSNPN; CDR2 reads SVGIG (reference sequence). CDR3: CASGGLAGDEQFF. As DNA, the CDR3 is TGTGCATCAGGTGGACTAGCGGGAGATGAGCAGTTCTTC.

The chain recombines TRBV5-1 with TRBJ1-4; 8 bases line up with TRBD1. Germline V gives CDR1 SGHRS, CDR2 YFSETQ. CDR3 length: 14 amino acids. J was trimmed by 7 bases and V by 5 bases; bases with no gene match: 7. The CDR3 DNA reads as TGCGCCAGCAGTCAGAGACAGGGGTCTGAAAAACTGTTTTTT. Protein: CASSQRQGSEKLFF. The whole variable domain, remainder taken from reference TRBV5-1 and TRBJ1-4, is KAGVTQTPRYLIKTRGQQVTLSCSPISGHRSVSWYQQTPGQGLQFLFEYFSETQRNKGNFPGRFSGRQFSNSRSEMNVSTLELGDSALYLCASSQRQGSEKLFFGSGTQLSVL.

The chain joins TRBV30 to TRBJ1-1; 7 positions agree with TRBD1. With V trimmed by 3 bases and J by 1 base, 2 bases remained unmatched. CDR1 is GTSNPN and CDR2 is SVGIG in the germline V gene (reference sequence). The CDR3 length is 13 residues. The CDR3 bases are TGTGCCTGGAGAAGGACAGGGAACACTGAAGCTTTCTTT. This translates into CAWRRTGNTEAFF.

The rearrangement links TRBV6-2 or TRBV6-3 to TRBJ2-7, with D uncertain. The germline V and J ends were trimmed by 2 bases and 6 bases, with 5 bases remaining between them. Germline-derived CDR1 and CDR2 are MNHEY and SVGEGT. This CDR3 contains 11 residues. The CDR3 DNA reads TGTGCCAGCAGTTACGTGAGCGAGCAGTACTTC. Translating it yields CASSYVSEQYF.

This chain joins TRBV5-4 and TRBJ1-3, with unresolved D. The CDR3 length is 13 residues. Germline V gene sequence: CDR1 SGHNT, CDR2 YYREEE (reference sequence). V shed 0 bases and J shed 6 bases, with 7 bases lying between them. CDR3 sequence (DNA): TGTGCCAGCAGCTTGGCCGGGGAAAACACCATATATTTT. Translated: CASSLAGENTIYF.

A single count supports this clone. The rearrangement uses TRBV12-3 or TRBV12-4 and TRBJ2-1, with unresolved D. Trimming cost V 6 bases and J 15 bases, with 21 bases left between them. CDR3 length equals 13 residues. The CDR3, as DNA: TGTGCCAGCAGCATTAATCAGCGAAGTCAAGGGTTCTTC. This sequence encodes CASSINQRSQGFF.

This chain connects TRBV11-2 to TRBJ1-1, with D possibly being TRBD1 (5 bases). Germline loops: CDR1 SGHAT, CDR2 FQNNGV. V was clipped by 5 bases and J by 1 base, with 14 bases between them. The CDR3 covers 15 residues. As DNA, the CDR3 is TGTGCCAGCAGCACCCGACAGACGGGGAACACTGAAGCTTTCTTT. Protein product: CASSTRQTGNTEAFF.

The chain links TRBV19 to TRBJ2-7; D is perhaps TRBD1 (6 bases). Germline CDR1 reads LNHDA; CDR2 reads SQIVND (reference sequence). Trimming shortened V by 5 bases and J by 6 bases, and 11 bases separated the two germline ends. The CDR3 runs to 12 residues. The CDR3 sequence: CASSVNRVEQYF. CDR3 bases: TGTGCCAGTAGTGTGAACAGGGTCGAGCAGTACTTC.

V and J are TRBV2 and TRBJ2-1; 8 bases line up with TRBD2. With 7 bases clipped from V and 2 bases from J, the junction kept 13 bases outside the gene matches. The CDR3 runs 17 residues. CDR1 is SNHLY and CDR2 is FYNNEI in the germline V gene. CDR3 nucleotides: TGTGCCAGCATTTTGATTGGTCGGGGGGGACCCTACAATGAGCAGTTCTTC. It encodes CASILIGRGGPYNEQFF.

This sequence joins TRBV28 and TRBJ1-2; a possible D gene is TRBD1 (6 bases). The germline V gene encodes CDR1 MDHEN and CDR2 SYDVKM. Deletions cut 4 bases from V and 6 bases from J, with 12 bases between. This CDR3 has 13 residues. CDR3 nucleotides: TGTGCCAGCAGTTCACAGGGATCCCATGGCTACACCTTC. This sequence encodes CASSSQGSHGYTF.

The genes are TRBV19 and TRBJ2-1, with 9 bases lining up with TRBD2. Trimming at V came to 11 bases and at J to 7 bases, leaving 15 bases not matched to a gene. The germline V gene has CDR1 LNHDA and CDR2 SQIVND (reference sequence). This CDR3 comprises 15 residues. The CDR3 loop reads CAASWGAGGSNEQFF. The CDR3 DNA is TGTGCCGCAAGCTGGGGTGCGGGAGGGAGTAATGAGCAGTTCTTC.

The chain links TRBV14 to TRBJ1-6; D is perhaps TRBD1 (6 bases). The CDR3 has 16 residues. V gave up 0 bases and J gave up 6 bases, with 12 bases separating them. Germline V gene sequence: CDR1 SGHDN, CDR2 FVKESK. CDR3 DNA: TGTGCCAGCAGCCAAGATTGGGACACCTTTAATTCACCCCTCCACTTT. It yields the protein CASSQDWDTFNSPLHF.

The chain recombines TRBV11-2 with TRBJ1-3; no clear D. The CDR3 loop spans 13 amino acids. Germline V gene sequence: CDR1 SGHAT, CDR2 FQNNGV. The germline V and J ends were trimmed by 0 bases and 8 bases, with 8 bases remaining between them. The CDR3 here is CASSLDLSDTIYF. The CDR3 coding sequence is TGTGCCAGCAGCTTAGACCTATCCGACACCATATATTTT.